What follows are 9 T cell receptor beta chains derived from one specimen sequenced in a study of T cells in Graves' hyperthyroidism and ophthalmopathy. Researchers amplified the TCR beta CDR3 regions from RNA transcripts. In the first-round RT-PCR of the TCR CDR3, the HTBI primer set was used. TCRdb ran MiXCR on the multiplex PCR reads and lists one entry per CDR3 protein. The table records approximately 200,000 distinct CDR3 sequences, around 18% of them present only once. Sequencing input: blood. The receptors stem from a man between 40 and 49 years old with Graves' hyperthyroidism.

This clonotype came up many times. The V call is TRBV5-1, the J call TRBJ1-1; TRBD1 matches 7 bases. V trimming: 4 bases; J trimming: 7 bases; junction bases outside the gene matches: 7. This CDR3 comprises 13 residues. Per the germline V gene, CDR1 is SGHRS and CDR2 is YFSETQ. CDR3 protein: CASSPARGGEAFF. In DNA form, the CDR3 reads TGCGCCAGCAGCCCGGCCAGGGGGGGTGAAGCTTTCTTT.

This clonotype was seen at least ten times. The chain is built from TRBV10-3 and TRBJ2-4; TRBD2 is a possible D gene (5 bases). CDR3 length: 15 residues. The V gene lost 3 bases and the J gene lost 1 base, with 10 bases spanning the gap. CDR1 ENHRY and CDR2 SYGVKD come from the germline V gene. The CDR3 DNA reads as TGTGCCATCAGTGACTCCACGGGGGCCAAAAACATTCAGTACTTC. This sequence encodes CAISDSTGAKNIQYF.

This clonotype has a count of ten or more. The J gene is TRBJ1-1, the V gene TRBV7-2, with no clear D. V gave up 2 bases and J gave up 5 bases, with 9 bases separating them. The CDR3 has 13 amino acids. Germline V gene lookup returns CDR1 SGHTA and CDR2 FQGNSA. In nucleotides, the CDR3 is TGTGCCAGCAGCTTAAACCCACGGACTGAAGCTTTCTTT. Residues: CASSLNPRTEAFF. The full variable domain, rest sourced from reference TRBV7-2 and TRBJ1-1, is GAGVSQSPSNKVTEKGKDVELRCDPISGHTALYWYRQSLGQGLEFLIYFQGNSAPDKSGLPSDRFSAERTGGSVSTLTIQRTQQEDSAVYLCASSLNPRTEAFFGQGTRLTVV.

This clonotype was picked up a small number of times. Just one base apart from a much larger clone, this may be a read error. This CDR3 fails to terminate in the conserved phenylalanine or tryptophan, so it likely reflects a read error. The chain is built from TRBV30 and TRBJ1-1; 7 bases align to TRBD1. V shed 2 bases, J shed 1 base, and the junction held 1 base outside the gene matches. Looked up from germline, CDR1 is GTSNPN and CDR2 is SVGIG (reference sequence). The CDR3 loop spans 13 amino acids. The CDR3 loop reads CAWSRTGNTEAFL. The CDR3 nucleotides read TGTGCCTGGAGTAGGACAGGGAACACTGAAGCTTTCCTT.

This clonotype was seen repeatedly, ten times or more. This chain connects TRBV7-2 to TRBJ1-2, with TRBD1 matching over 9 bases. Germline CDR1 reads SGHTA; CDR2 reads FQGNSA. V lost 2 bases, J lost 4 bases, and 2 bases stayed unmatched. The CDR3 is 14 amino acids. The CDR3 coding sequence is TGTGCCAGCAGCTTAACAGGGGGCGGCTATGGCTACACCTTC. Amino acid sequence: CASSLTGGGYGYTF. Filled out from reference TRBV7-2 and TRBJ1-2, the complete variable domain reads GAGVSQSPSNKVTEKGKDVELRCDPISGHTALYWYRQSLGQGLEFLIYFQGNSAPDKSGLPSDRFSAERTGGSVSTLTIQRTQQEDSAVYLCASSLTGGGYGYTFGSGTRLTVV.

This clonotype was detected ten times or more. The rearrangement uses TRBV28 and TRBJ1-2; perhaps TRBD1 as D (6 bases). Germline V gene sequence: CDR1 MDHEN, CDR2 SYDVKM. V gave up 7 bases and J gave up 5 bases, with 11 bases separating them. CDR3 length: 12 residues. The CDR3 sequence: CASNKGVYGYTF. The CDR3 DNA is TGTGCCAGCAACAAGGGGGTTTATGGCTACACCTTC.

In its sample, this clonotype was seen many times. The rearrangement links TRBV6-2 or TRBV6-3 to TRBJ1-5; no firm D call. V was cut by 7 bases and J by 0 bases, with 10 bases left in between. The CDR3 spans 14 residues. Germline loops: CDR1 MNHEY, CDR2 SVGEGT. The CDR3 DNA sequence: TGTGCCAGCAAAGGGAGTTATAGCAATCAGCCCCAGCATTTT. The encoded protein is CASKGSYSNQPQHF.

This clonotype was detected only a few times. The J gene is TRBJ2-1, the V gene TRBV14; D possibly corresponds to TRBD2 (7 bases). Germline V gives CDR1 SGHDN, CDR2 FVKESK. The CDR3 has 17 residues. The V end was cut by 4 bases, the J end by 5 bases, with 21 bases between. In nucleotides, the CDR3 is TGTGCCAGCAGCCCCCCCCGCCGGGGGGCTCATAACAATGAGCAGTTCTTC. This gives the protein CASSPPRRGAHNNEQFF. Full variable domain (rest looked up from reference TRBV14 and TRBJ2-1): EAGVTQFPSHSVIEKGQTVTLRCDPISGHDNLYWYRRVMGKEIKFLLHFVKESKQDESGMPNNRFLAERTGGTYSTLKVQPAELEDSGVYFCASSPPRRGAHNNEQFFGPGTRLTVL.

This chain links TRBV24-1 with TRBJ1-2; D is possibly TRBD1 (6 bases). This CDR3 is 16 amino acids long. Germline V gives CDR1 KGHDR, CDR2 SFDVKD. V dropped 2 bases and J dropped 8 bases, with 20 bases sitting between them. The CDR3 coding sequence is TGTGCCACCAGTGATTCCCGGACAGAGGGTATTTACGGCTACACCTTC. Translated, it gives CATSDSRTEGIYGYTF.